The next 27 T cell receptor beta chains were all read from a single sample in a study of technical replicates of blood from a handful of donors. This table comes from immunoSEQ multiplex PCR, and its TCRdb copy is limited to in-frame clones, with some not included. The sample consists of about 84,000 clones, around 97% of them appearing once. Sample: T cells isolated from PBMCs. Source of these receptors: a human donor in good health.

This chain connects TRBV18 to TRBJ2-7; 7 nucleotides match TRBD2. Looked up from germline, CDR1 is KGHSH and CDR2 is LQKENI. After removal of 8 bases from V and 2 bases from J, the junction contained 15 bases not matched to a gene. The CDR3 has 16 amino acids. The chain's CDR3 is CASARRGEGPTYEQYF. As DNA, the CDR3 is TGTGCCAGCGCCCGTCGAGGGGAGGGGCCCACCTACGAGCAGTACTTC.

This chain links TRBV7-6 with TRBJ1-1, with TRBD1 as a possible D gene (5 bases). The CDR3 has 12 residues. Deletions cut 11 bases from V and 4 bases from J, with 14 bases between. The germline CDR1 and CDR2 sequences are SGHVS and FNYEAQ. CDR3 sequence (DNA): TGTGCCTCGCAGGGCTGGGGCACTGAAGCTTTCTTT. Its protein is CASQGWGTEAFF.

This rearrangement joins TRBV19 to TRBJ2-1, with TRBD2 matching over 13 bases. J gave up 5 bases and V 1 base, and 5 bases lay outside the gene matches. This CDR3 has 17 amino acids. The germline gives CDR1 LNHDA, CDR2 SQIVND (reference sequence). The CDR3 DNA reads TGTGCCAGTAGTATAGCCACTAGCGGGAGGGGAAACAATGAGCAGTTCTTC. This codes for CASSIATSGRGNNEQFF.

The chain recombines TRBV28 with TRBJ1-5; D is unresolved. Germline CDR1 MDHEN, CDR2 SYDVKM. The CDR3 consists of 12 residues. With 5 bases removed from V and 7 bases from J, the gap between germline ends came to 9 bases. Here the CDR3 DNA reads TGTGCCAGCAGTCCAGGTGAACAGCCCCAGCATTTT. This translates into CASSPGEQPQHF.

The V gene is TRBV4-1, the J gene TRBJ1-5, with D possibly being TRBD1 (6 bases). Per the germline V gene, CDR1 is MGHRA and CDR2 is YSYEKL. The CDR3 is 14 residues long. V was shortened by 4 bases and J by 7 bases, with 14 bases between the two germline ends. As DNA, the CDR3 is TGCGCCAGCAGCCGAACAGGGATCTGGCAGCCCCAGCATTTT. It specifies CASSRTGIWQPQHF.

This rearrangement joins TRBV29-1 to TRBJ1-1, with a tentative D call TRBD1 (5 bases). The germline CDR1 and CDR2 sequences are SQVTM and ANQGSEA. The V end lost 7 bases, the J end lost 2 bases, and 11 bases lay between the germline ends. This CDR3 has 12 amino acids. CDR3 loop: CSAREGNTEAFF. The CDR3 coding sequence is TGCAGCGCCAGGGAGGGAAACACTGAAGCTTTCTTT.

This chain joins TRBV29-1 and TRBJ2-7; 8 bases line up with TRBD1. This CDR3 contains 16 residues. The V segment lost 3 bases and the J segment 1 base; nucleotides outside the gene matches: 11. Germline V gives CDR1 SQVTM, CDR2 ANQGSEA. This CDR3 is CSVERGTGYESYEQYF. The CDR3 coding sequence is TGCAGCGTTGAGCGTGGGACAGGCTACGAGTCCTACGAGCAGTACTTC.

This rearrangement joins TRBV29-1 to TRBJ1-2, with D uncertain. Germline values: CDR1 SQVTM, CDR2 ANQGSEA. V was pared by 2 bases and J by 5 bases, with 6 bases between. This CDR3 spans 11 amino acids. The CDR3 coding sequence is TGCAGCGTTGAAATGCGGTATGGCTACACCTTC. It is translated as CSVEMRYGYTF.

The table lists this clone with a count of one. The chain has TRBV6-5 and TRBJ2-3; D possibly corresponds to TRBD2 (5 bases). The CDR3 is 12 residues long. The germline V gene has CDR1 MNHEY and CDR2 SVGAGI. V was shortened by 8 bases and J by 1 base, with 7 bases between the two germline ends. The CDR3 loop is CASGGGTDTQYF. The CDR3 DNA is TGTGCCAGCGGAGGCGGCACAGATACGCAGTATTTT.

V and J are TRBV28 and TRBJ1-2; a possible D gene is TRBD1 (6 bases). The V and J ends lost 1 base and 10 bases respectively, with 10 bases between them. CDR3 length: 12 amino acids. Germline-derived CDR1 and CDR2 are MDHEN and SYDVKM. CDR3 DNA sequence: TGTGCCAGCAGTTTATCCCAGGGGATCTACACCTTC. Its translation is CASSLSQGIYTF.

The V and J genes are TRBV18 and TRBJ2-6, with D unresolved. Trimming pared 3 bases from V and 0 bases from J, leaving 3 bases between. CDR1 and CDR2 (germline): KGHSH, LQKENI. This CDR3 contains 14 residues. CDR3 coding DNA: TGTGCCAGCTCACCTAACTCTGGGGCCAACGTCCTGACTTTC. Translating gives CASSPNSGANVLTF.

In this sample, this clone turned up once. The chain recombines TRBV27 with TRBJ1-1, with 7 bases fitting TRBD1. This CDR3 is built from 13 residues. Germline V gene lookup returns CDR1 MNHEY and CDR2 SMNVEV (reference sequence). The V and J ends lost 5 bases and 3 bases, in that order; junction bases with no gene match: 3. The CDR3 DNA reads as TGTGCCAGCAGTCAAGGGACAGACACTGAAGCTTTCTTT. Its translation: CASSQGTDTEAFF.

CDR3 bases: TGTGCCAGTATGACCCTCTACGGGGTTATGAACACTGAAGCTTTCTTT. It yields the protein CASMTLYGVMNTEAFF. This chain joins TRBV2 and TRBJ1-1; no clear D. Trimming removed 9 bases from V and 0 bases from J, with 20 bases in between. The CDR3 runs to 16 residues. The germline gives CDR1 SNHLY, CDR2 FYNNEI.

The V and J genes are TRBV19 and TRBJ1-1; 8 nucleotides align to TRBD1. Trimming took 3 bases from V and 1 from J; bases not matched to a gene: 4. Germline V gene lookup returns CDR1 LNHDA and CDR2 SQIVND (reference sequence). The CDR3 loop spans 15 amino acids. DNA for the CDR3: TGTGCCAGTAGTATCGGGGGACAGGCGAACACTGAAGCTTTCTTT. Translation: CASSIGGQANTEAFF. The full variable domain, completed using reference TRBV19 and TRBJ1-1, is DGGITQSPKYLFRKEGQNVTLSCEQNLNHDAMYWYRQDPGQGLRLIYYSQIVNDFQKGDIAEGYSVSREKKESFPLTVTSAQKNPTAFYLCASSIGGQANTEAFFGQGTRLTVV.

J is TRBJ1-1 and V is TRBV18; 7 nucleotides match TRBD1. In germline, CDR1 is KGHSH, CDR2 LQKENI. The CDR3 is 14 amino acids. V lost 6 bases, J lost 4 bases, and 8 bases stayed unmatched. CDR3 DNA: TGTGCCAGCTCTCCCCAGGGGGTAGGCACTGAAGCTTTCTTT. Its translation: CASSPQGVGTEAFF.

The chain couples TRBV10-1 to TRBJ2-3, with 14 bases fitting TRBD2. From germline, CDR1 is WNHNN and CDR2 SYGVQD (reference sequence). This CDR3 has 16 amino acids. The J segment lost 6 bases and the V segment lost 5 bases, leaving 7 bases of the junction unmatched. CDR3 nucleotides: TGCGCCAGCAGTCCCTGGACTAGCGGGGGGCGGGATACGCAGTATTTT. Its translation: CASSPWTSGGRDTQYF.

The chain employs TRBV7-9 and TRBJ2-3; D is undetermined. The ends were cut back, 0 bases at V and 2 bases at J, with 15 bases in the middle. Germline CDR1 and CDR2: SEHNR and FQNEAQ (reference sequence). This CDR3 has 17 amino acids. The CDR3 DNA follows: TGTGCCAGCAGCTTAGCTCCCCCTGACTTCTTCACAGATACGCAGTATTTT. This encodes CASSLAPPDFFTDTQYF.

The chain employs TRBV18 and TRBJ2-7, with a possible D match to TRBD2 (6 bases). V lost 3 bases and J lost 3, with 18 bases in between. In germline, CDR1 is KGHSH, CDR2 LQKENI. The CDR3 is made up of 16 amino acids. In DNA, the CDR3 is TGTGCCAGCTCACCGCTCGGCTCTGGTAGCGGCTACGAGCAGTACTTC. Translated: CASSPLGSGSGYEQYF. The full variable domain, completed using reference TRBV18 and TRBJ2-7, is NAGVMQNPRHLVRRRGQEARLRCSPMKGHSHVYWYRQLPEEGLKFMVYLQKENIIDESGMPKERFSAEFPKEGPSILRIQQVVRGDSAAYFCASSPLGSGSGYEQYFGPGTRLTVT.

The J gene is TRBJ2-3, the V gene TRBV28; D is unclear. The CDR3 extends over 13 amino acids. Germline V gene sequence: CDR1 MDHEN, CDR2 SYDVKM. V was cut by 6 bases and J by 3 bases, with 10 bases left in between. The CDR3 spells CASRRGATDTQYF. CDR3 nucleotides: TGTGCCAGCAGGAGAGGAGCTACAGATACGCAGTATTTT.

The V call is TRBV6-4, the J call TRBJ2-1; the match to TRBD2 covers 7 bases. The CDR3 is 14 amino acids. Trimming at V came to 5 bases and at J to 8 bases, leaving 9 bases not matched to a gene. Per germline, CDR1 MRHNA and CDR2 SNTAGT. The CDR3 spells CASSPGTTPDEQFF. The CDR3 DNA sequence: TGTGCCAGCAGTCCCGGGACTACCCCCGATGAGCAGTTCTTC.

The chain couples TRBV4-1 to TRBJ2-7; D is possibly TRBD2 (6 bases). The CDR3 has 15 amino acids. CDR1 MGHRA and CDR2 YSYEKL come from the germline V gene. V was cut by 2 bases and J by 3 bases, with 14 bases left in between. The CDR3 DNA reads as TGCGCCAGCAGCCAATCGACTAGTACTGGCTACGAGCAGTACTTC. Protein product: CASSQSTSTGYEQYF.

J is TRBJ2-1 and V is TRBV7-8, with D maybe TRBD2 (5 bases). Trimming cost V 7 bases and J 3 bases, with 16 bases left between them. The germline gives CDR1 SGHVS, CDR2 FQNEAQ. The CDR3 has 15 amino acids. CDR3 bases: TGTGCCAGCACCGAGGGTGGAGTTATCTACAATGAGCAGTTCTTC. Its translation: CASTEGGVIYNEQFF.

V usage is TRBV13 and J usage is TRBJ2-3; TRBD2 is a possible D gene (5 bases). Germline lookup yields CDR1 PRHDT and CDR2 FYEKMQ (reference sequence). CDR3 size: 18 residues. V was clipped by 3 bases and J by 5 bases, with 24 bases between them. The CDR3 bases are TGTGCCAGCAGCTTCTCGAGCCTAGCTGCAGAGGGTATAGATACGCAGTATTTT. This sequence encodes CASSFSSLAAEGIDTQYF. The variable domain in full, completed from reference TRBV13 and TRBJ2-3, reads AAGVIQSPRHLIKEKRETATLKCYPIPRHDTVYWYQQGPGQDPQFLISFYEKMQSDKGSIPDRFSAQQFSDYHSELNMSSLELGDSALYFCASSFSSLAAEGIDTQYFGPGTRLTVL.

The chain is built from TRBV4-1 and TRBJ1-3, with 7 bases matching TRBD1. V lost 4 bases, J lost 0 bases, and 6 bases stayed unmatched. This CDR3 has 16 residues. CDR1 MGHRA and CDR2 YSYEKL come from the germline V gene. Written as DNA, the CDR3 is TGCGCCAGCAGCCGTCCCGGACAGGACTCTGGAAACACCATATATTTT. Amino acids: CASSRPGQDSGNTIYF.

The chain recombines TRBV5-1 with TRBJ2-1; 8 bases match TRBD2. Looked up from germline, CDR1 is SGHRS and CDR2 is YFSETQ. The CDR3 runs to 14 residues. The J segment lost 8 bases and the V segment lost 4 bases, leaving 8 bases of the junction unmatched. CDR3 in amino acids: CASSVGGEGYEQFF. For the CDR3, the DNA is TGCGCCAGCAGCGTCGGGGGGGAGGGGTATGAGCAGTTCTTC.

The chain joins TRBV7-3 to TRBJ1-5; D gene uncertain. The CDR3 is 13 amino acids. The germline V and J ends were trimmed by 2 bases and 4 bases, with 6 bases remaining between them. CDR1 and CDR2 (germline): SGHTA, FQGTGA. The CDR3 is CASSLEENQPQHF. Written as DNA, the CDR3 is TGTGCCAGCAGCTTAGAGGAAAATCAGCCCCAGCATTTT.

The chain couples TRBV11-2 to TRBJ2-7; 11 bases line up with TRBD2. Germline V lookup: CDR1 SGHAT, CDR2 FQNNGV. CDR3 length: 16 residues. V shed 5 bases and J 3 bases; nucleotides not matched to a gene: 9. CDR3 bases: TGTGCCAGCAGCGAGTCATTAGCGGGAGGGCTCTACGAGCAGTACTTC. This encodes CASSESLAGGLYEQYF.